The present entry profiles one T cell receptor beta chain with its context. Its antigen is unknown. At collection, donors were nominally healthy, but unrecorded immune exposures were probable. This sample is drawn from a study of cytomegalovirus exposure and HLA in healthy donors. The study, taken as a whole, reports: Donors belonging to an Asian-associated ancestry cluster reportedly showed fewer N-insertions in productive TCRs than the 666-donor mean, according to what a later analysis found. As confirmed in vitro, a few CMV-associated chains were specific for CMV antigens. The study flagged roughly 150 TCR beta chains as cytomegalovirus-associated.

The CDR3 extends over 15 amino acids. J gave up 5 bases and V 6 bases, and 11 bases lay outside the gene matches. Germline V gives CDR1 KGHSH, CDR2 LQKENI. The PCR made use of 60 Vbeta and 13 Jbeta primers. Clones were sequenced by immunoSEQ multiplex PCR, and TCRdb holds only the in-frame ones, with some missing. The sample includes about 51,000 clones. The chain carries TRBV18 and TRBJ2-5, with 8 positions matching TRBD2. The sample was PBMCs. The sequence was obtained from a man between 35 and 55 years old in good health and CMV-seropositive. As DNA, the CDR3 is TGTGCCAGCTCTCGCCTAACGGGAGGGCCGGAGACCCAGTACTTC. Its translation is CASSRLTGGPETQYF.